This entry lists 10 T cell receptor beta chains sequenced from one sample in a study of a mutant IDH1 vaccine in newly diagnosed glioma. The sample's time point: week 35, safety follow-up. Every vaccination contained 300 ug of the mutant IDH1 20-mer peptide and was paired with topical imiquimod. The repertoire was sequenced with immunoSEQ multiplex PCR; TCRdb's copy has only in-frame clones and lacks some. This sample has about 64,000 clones, with about 74% found just once. Their recognized antigens are unknown. The material was PBMCs, obtained from a glioma patient whose treatment included an IDH1 peptide vaccine. Receptors were obtained from a middle-aged man with glioma.

V usage is TRBV9 and J usage is TRBJ2-5; D may be TRBD2 (7 bases). Germline V gives CDR1 SGDLS, CDR2 YYNGEE. Trimming took off 0 bases at V and 4 bases at J, with 13 bases between the two ends. The CDR3 is 15 amino acids. The CDR3 loop reads CASSVEGGLRETQYF. The CDR3, as DNA: TGTGCCAGCAGCGTAGAAGGGGGACTACGAGAGACCCAGTACTTC.

This chain joins TRBV30 and TRBJ2-1; D remains ambiguous. CDR3 length equals 13 residues. Germline V gives CDR1 GTSNPN, CDR2 SVGIG (reference sequence). V dropped 3 bases and J dropped 11 bases, with 17 bases sitting between them. The CDR3 protein is CAWRSLGNDKQFF. CDR3 in DNA: TGTGCCTGGAGAAGTCTAGGGAATGATAAGCAGTTCTTC.

V gene TRBV27 combines with J gene TRBJ1-1; D is uncertain. The CDR3 consists of 14 residues. Germline V gives CDR1 MNHEY, CDR2 SMNVEV (reference sequence). V was shortened by 2 bases and J by 11 bases, with 18 bases between the two germline ends. This chain's CDR3 is CASSLAVRAPRAFF. In DNA, the CDR3 is TGTGCCAGCAGTTTAGCAGTGAGGGCCCCTAGGGCTTTCTTT.

The J gene is TRBJ2-5, the V gene TRBV7-6; D is perhaps TRBD2 (6 bases). The CDR3 runs to 15 residues. The ends were cut back, 7 bases at V and 7 bases at J, with 22 bases in the middle. Germline V gene data show CDR1 as SGHVS and CDR2 as FNYEAQ. The chain's CDR3 is CASTPEGLSTSTQYF. CDR3 in DNA: TGTGCCAGCACCCCCGAGGGACTCAGTACTTCGACCCAGTACTTC.

The chain links TRBV11-3 to TRBJ2-7, with a weak D call TRBD2 (7 bases). The germline gives CDR1 SGHNT, CDR2 YENEEA. The CDR3 has 12 amino acids. V was pared by 5 bases and J by 11 bases, with 16 bases between. CDR3 DNA sequence: TGTGCCAGCAGCGCCCCCGGGGGGCCGAAGTACTTC. It yields the protein CASSAPGGPKYF.

Only one count was recorded for this clone. The J gene is TRBJ2-2, the V gene TRBV25-1, with D possibly TRBD2 on 6 matching bases. Trimming left V 8 bases short and J 7 bases short, with 20 bases between. Germline V gives CDR1 MGHDK, CDR2 SYGVNS. The CDR3 is 15 amino acids. As DNA, the CDR3 is TGTGCCAGCTCAAGTCCCGGGACTCCTTTCGGGGAGCTGTTTTTT. It specifies CASSSPGTPFGELFF. The full variable domain, its missing parts supplied by reference TRBV25-1 and TRBJ2-2, is EADIYQTPRYLVIGTGKKITLECSQTMGHDKMYWYQQDPGMELHLIHYSYGVNSTEKGDLSSESTVSRIRTEHFPLTLESARPSHTSQYLCASSSPGTPFGELFFGEGSRLTVL.

The V and J genes are TRBV4-3 and TRBJ2-3; possibly TRBD2 for D (5 bases). Trimming pared 1 base from V and 4 bases from J, leaving 6 bases between. This CDR3 contains 13 residues. Looked up from germline, CDR1 is LGHNA and CDR2 is YSLEER. Here the CDR3 DNA reads TGCGCCAGCAGCCAAGTCGGGGCAGATACGCAGTATTTT. This encodes CASSQVGADTQYF.

The rearrangement joins TRBV5-6 to TRBJ1-1; D not resolved. Germline V gene lookup returns CDR1 SGHDT and CDR2 YYEEEE. Trimming shortened V by 1 base and J by 0 bases, and 10 bases separated the two germline ends. The CDR3 covers 15 residues. The CDR3 coding sequence is TGTGCCAGCAGCTTGCAAGTGGGCATGAACACTGAAGCTTTCTTT. Translated, it gives CASSLQVGMNTEAFF.

This clone was seen once. The chain carries TRBV30 and TRBJ2-4, with D possibly being TRBD1 (6 bases). The length of the CDR3 is 18 residues. Germline values: CDR1 GTSNPN, CDR2 SVGIG (reference sequence). Trimming stripped 1 base from V and 0 bases from J, with 19 bases between. CDR3 sequence reads: CAWSGRVTGRLAKNIQYF. In nucleotides, the CDR3 is TGTGCCTGGAGTGGCCGGGTGACAGGCAGACTAGCCAAAAACATTCAGTACTTC.

This chain connects TRBV18 to TRBJ1-5; 7 nucleotides match TRBD1. V gave up 6 bases and J gave up 10 bases; unmatched junction bases: 12. In germline, CDR1 is KGHSH, CDR2 LQKENI. The CDR3 runs 14 residues. The CDR3 nucleotides are TGTGCCAGCTCTCTTACGCAGGGGGATCCACCCCAGCATTTT. Its translation is CASSLTQGDPPQHF.